Following are 27 T cell receptor beta chains from one sample sequenced in a study of T cell repertoires in cytomegalovirus infection. These receptors have no identified antigens. MiXCR, applied by TCRdb to the reads, yields one record per CDR3 protein. The sample has approximately 270,000 distinct CDR3 sequences, about 20% seen once. The sample here was cultured PBMCs, taken from culture after CMV antigen stimulation. These receptors were obtained from a human donor in good health (CMV status not recorded). Some clones in this sample may be carry-over from other donors' samples.

This clonotype has only a few counts. The V gene is TRBV4-1, the J gene TRBJ1-1; D not certain. Germline CDR1 is MGHRA and CDR2 is YSYEKL. V shed 4 bases and J shed 0 bases, with 12 bases lying between them. The CDR3 contains 15 residues. CDR3 loop: CASSPTRTVNTEAFF. The CDR3 DNA reads TGCGCCAGCAGCCCAACGCGGACGGTGAACACTGAAGCTTTCTTT.

J is TRBJ2-1 and V is TRBV19; a possible D gene is TRBD2 (5 bases). Germline CDR1 reads LNHDA; CDR2 reads SQIVND (reference sequence). The CDR3 is made up of 14 amino acids. V lost 7 bases and J lost 0, with 10 bases in between. Here the CDR3 DNA reads TGTGCCAGTAACCTAGGGAGCTCCTACAATGAGCAGTTCTTC. Its translation: CASNLGSSYNEQFF.

This clonotype was observed a few times. J is TRBJ2-1 and V is TRBV6-1, with TRBD1 as a possible D gene (6 bases). Looked up from germline, CDR1 is MNHNS and CDR2 is SASEGT. Deletions cut 6 bases from V and 0 bases from J, with 12 bases between. This CDR3 is built from 15 residues. The CDR3 spells CASSYGTNSYNEQFF. The CDR3 nucleotides are TGTGCCAGCAGCTACGGGACAAACTCCTACAATGAGCAGTTCTTC.

This clonotype was picked up many times. This chain links TRBV30 with TRBJ2-3; 8 bases fit TRBD2. V shed 2 bases and J 0 bases; nucleotides not matched to a gene: 4. There are 15 residues in the CDR3. Germline values: CDR1 GTSNPN, CDR2 SVGIG (reference sequence). CDR3 coding DNA: TGTGCCTGGAGTCCCCGGACTAGCAGCACAGATACGCAGTATTTT. Translated, it gives CAWSPRTSSTDTQYF.

The chain joins TRBV5-1 to TRBJ1-1, with D maybe TRBD1 (6 bases). This CDR3 comprises 12 residues. V was clipped by 3 bases and J by 10 bases, with 13 bases between them. Per germline, CDR1 SGHRS and CDR2 YFSETQ. CDR3: CASSWDTAGAFF. The CDR3 DNA is TGCGCCAGCAGCTGGGACACGGCTGGAGCTTTCTTT.

This clonotype appeared a few times. The V and J genes are TRBV12-3 or TRBV12-4 and TRBJ2-3; D gene ambiguous. Trimming pared 5 bases from V and 8 bases from J, leaving 11 bases between. The CDR3 has 12 amino acids. The CDR3 DNA is TGTGCCAGCAGTCAATCGAGAGGTACGCAGTATTTT. Amino acids: CASSQSRGTQYF.

This clonotype was picked up many times. This chain uses TRBV6-2 or TRBV6-3 with TRBJ2-5, with 8 bases matching TRBD2. Germline loops: CDR1 MNHEY, CDR2 SVGEGT. V trimming: 5 bases; J trimming: 5 bases; junction bases outside the gene matches: 10. The CDR3 consists of 15 residues. CDR3 bases: TGTGCCAGCAGTGAGACTAGCGCCCCCCGGGAGACCCAGTACTTC. This encodes CASSETSAPRETQYF.

V is TRBV6-2 or TRBV6-3 and J is TRBJ1-3, with D uncertain. Deletions cut 5 bases from V and 1 base from J, with 15 bases between. The CDR3 consists of 16 residues. Germline V gene data show CDR1 as MNHEY and CDR2 as SVGEGT. This chain's CDR3 is CASSPWRGFSGNTIYF. In DNA, the CDR3 is TGTGCCAGCAGTCCCTGGAGAGGATTTTCTGGAAACACCATATATTTT.

This clonotype was counted at least ten times. V usage is TRBV7-2 and J usage is TRBJ1-2; 8 bases fit TRBD1. Germline CDR1 reads SGHTA; CDR2 reads FQGNSA. This CDR3 region has 14 residues. V lost 3 bases and J lost 6; bases outside the gene matches: 6. This CDR3 is CASSFGQGTDGYTF. The CDR3 DNA sequence: TGTGCCAGCAGCTTCGGACAGGGAACGGATGGCTACACCTTC.

This sequence joins TRBV7-9 and TRBJ2-7; no reliable D call. This CDR3 region has 15 residues. From germline, CDR1 is SEHNR and CDR2 FQNEAQ (reference sequence). V shed 5 bases and J shed 6 bases, with 20 bases lying between them. The CDR3 loop is CASSDPALPLFEQYF. Written as DNA, the CDR3 is TGTGCCAGCAGCGACCCCGCGCTCCCCTTATTCGAGCAGTACTTC.

In this sample, this clonotype turned up many times. The chain couples TRBV7-2 to TRBJ1-2; D is unresolved. Germline values: CDR1 SGHTA, CDR2 FQGNSA. The V end was cut by 5 bases, the J end by 3 bases, with 7 bases between. The CDR3 covers 12 residues. The CDR3: CASSPPDYGYTF. The CDR3, as DNA: TGTGCCAGCAGCCCGCCCGACTATGGCTACACCTTC.

This clonotype has a handful of counts. The chain recombines TRBV19 with TRBJ2-1, with 10 bases aligning to TRBD2. Germline lookup yields CDR1 LNHDA and CDR2 SQIVND (reference sequence). V shed 7 bases and J 8 bases; nucleotides not matched to a gene: 11. The CDR3 spans 15 residues. The CDR3 DNA reads as TGTGCCAGTACAGTTATAGCGGGGGGTAAAGATGAGCAGTTCTTC. Amino acid sequence: CASTVIAGGKDEQFF.

This clonotype has only a few counts. The chain combines TRBV11-3 with TRBJ2-5, with D perhaps matching TRBD2 (5 bases). Looked up from germline, CDR1 is SGHNT and CDR2 is YENEEA. V was trimmed by 0 bases and J by 10 bases, leaving 15 bases between them. The CDR3 spans 14 residues. CDR3 region: CASSLDRLHGVQYF. The DNA of the CDR3 is TGTGCCAGCAGCTTAGATCGACTCCACGGGGTCCAGTACTTC.

The chain carries TRBV28 and TRBJ2-3, with 8 bases identical to TRBD1. This CDR3 spans 15 amino acids. With V trimmed by 6 bases and J by 1 base, 6 bases remained unmatched. Germline V gives CDR1 MDHEN, CDR2 SYDVKM. The CDR3 DNA sequence: TGTGCCAGCAGCCCACCGGACAGGGGCACAGATACGCAGTATTTT. This gives the protein CASSPPDRGTDTQYF.

The sample holds many counts of this clonotype. The gene calls are TRBV7-2 and TRBJ2-1, with 9 bases fitting TRBD2. The V segment lost 4 bases and the J segment 1 base; nucleotides outside the gene matches: 5. Germline values: CDR1 SGHTA, CDR2 FQGNSA. The CDR3 is 16 residues long. The CDR3 loop reads CASSSTSGLSYNEQFF. In nucleotides, the CDR3 is TGTGCCAGCAGCTCTACTAGCGGGCTTTCCTACAATGAGCAGTTCTTC. The variable domain in full, completed from reference TRBV7-2 and TRBJ2-1, reads GAGVSQSPSNKVTEKGKDVELRCDPISGHTALYWYRQSLGQGLEFLIYFQGNSAPDKSGLPSDRFSAERTGGSVSTLTIQRTQQEDSAVYLCASSSTSGLSYNEQFFGPGTRLTVL.

This clonotype was observed at least ten times. The V call is TRBV7-2, the J call TRBJ2-1; D gene ambiguous. V was trimmed by 3 bases and J by 10 bases, leaving 16 bases between them. The CDR3 runs to 14 residues. Germline CDR1 reads SGHTA; CDR2 reads FQGNSA. The DNA for the CDR3 is TGTGCCAGCAGCTTCTCTTTTGCTGACGGCGAGCAGTTCTTC. Its translation is CASSFSFADGEQFF.

The rearrangement uses TRBV24-1 and TRBJ2-1, with D possibly TRBD2 on 6 matching bases. There are 16 residues in the CDR3. Trimming pared 1 base from V and 0 bases from J, leaving 9 bases between. CDR1 is KGHDR, CDR2 SFDVKD, per germline. CDR3 sequence: CATSDFVGGSYNEQFF. In nucleotides, the CDR3 is TGTGCCACCAGTGATTTCGTGGGAGGCTCCTACAATGAGCAGTTCTTC.

This clonotype was recorded at least ten times. This rearrangement joins TRBV7-2 to TRBJ2-1; tentative D call: TRBD1 (5 bases). CDR1 and CDR2 from the germline V gene are SGHTA and FQGNSA. V was cut by 1 base and J by 5 bases, with 18 bases left in between. The CDR3 is 17 residues long. CDR3 protein: CASSLVFRDIADNEQFF. The CDR3 DNA follows: TGTGCCAGCAGCTTAGTGTTCAGGGATATAGCCGACAATGAGCAGTTCTTC.

This clonotype was seen a few times. The chain uses TRBV7-8 and TRBJ1-1; a possible D gene is TRBD1 (5 bases). The CDR3 spans 14 residues. V shed 4 bases and J shed 4 bases, with 13 bases lying between them. CDR1 SGHVS and CDR2 FQNEAQ come from the germline V gene. The CDR3 here is CASSYGALGTEAFF. The CDR3 DNA follows: TGTGCCAGCAGCTATGGGGCGTTAGGCACTGAAGCTTTCTTT.

This clonotype showed up many times. The chain has TRBV7-2 and TRBJ1-6, with D uncertain. This CDR3 region has 15 residues. In germline, CDR1 is SGHTA, CDR2 FQGNSA. Trimming took off 5 bases at V and 4 bases at J, with 12 bases between the two ends. The CDR3 spells CASSPRPNYNSPLHF. CDR3 DNA: TGTGCCAGCAGCCCCCGTCCCAATTATAATTCACCCCTCCACTTT. Using reference TRBV7-2 and TRBJ1-6 for the parts outside the CDR3, the full variable domain is GAGVSQSPSNKVTEKGKDVELRCDPISGHTALYWYRQSLGQGLEFLIYFQGNSAPDKSGLPSDRFSAERTGGSVSTLTIQRTQQEDSAVYLCASSPRPNYNSPLHFGNGTRLTVT.

This chain joins TRBV7-3 and TRBJ2-1; TRBD2 might be the D (6 bases). The CDR3 contains 15 residues. V was clipped by 5 bases and J by 6 bases, with 17 bases between them. Germline V gene sequence: CDR1 SGHTA, CDR2 FQGTGA. DNA of the CDR3: TGTGCCAGCAGCCAAACGGCTAGCGACGGCAATGAGCAGTTCTTC. The encoded protein is CASSQTASDGNEQFF.

This clonotype appeared a few times. CDR3 sequence: CASGRGTINGYTF. In DNA, the CDR3 is TGTGCCAGCGGCCGCGGGACAATCAATGGCTACACCTTC. The chain is built from TRBV28 and TRBJ1-2, with a weak D call TRBD1 (6 bases). CDR3 size: 13 residues. CDR1 is MDHEN, CDR2 SYDVKM, per germline. Trimming took 8 bases from V and 6 from J, leaving 16 bases between them.

This sequence joins TRBV10-3 and TRBJ2-1; TRBD2 might be the D (6 bases). Germline V gives CDR1 ENHRY, CDR2 SYGVKD. The CDR3 spans 13 residues. Between the trimmed V and J ends, which lost 6 bases and 0 bases, there was a span of 6 bases. DNA of the CDR3: TGTGCCATCAGGGAGGGCTCCTACAATGAGCAGTTCTTC. Its protein product is CAIREGSYNEQFF.

This clonotype was picked up many times. The CDR3 here is CASSFVRGEAFF. CDR3 nucleotides: TGTGCCAGCAGTTTTGTTCGCGGTGAAGCTTTCTTT. This rearrangement joins TRBV12-3 or TRBV12-4 to TRBJ1-1; the D is unclear. V lost 3 bases to trimming and J lost 7 bases, with 9 bases between them. This CDR3 contains 12 residues.

The V and J genes are TRBV6-2 or TRBV6-3 and TRBJ1-4; possibly TRBD1 for D (5 bases). The CDR3 sequence is 14 residues long. Trimming stripped 2 bases from V and 5 bases from J, with 9 bases between. CDR1 and CDR2 (germline): MNHEY, SVGEGT. CDR3 residues: CASSYQGSNEKLFF. CDR3 nucleotide sequence: TGTGCCAGCAGTTACCAGGGATCGAATGAAAAACTGTTTTTT.

This clonotype appeared a few times. The chain uses TRBV6-2 or TRBV6-3 and TRBJ2-7, with TRBD1 matching over 8 bases. Trimming cost V 3 bases and J 5 bases; bases outside gene matches: 9. Germline loops: CDR1 MNHEY, CDR2 SVGEGT. This CDR3 is 15 amino acids long. The CDR3 region is CASSYRQGIIHEQYF. The CDR3 bases are TGTGCCAGCAGTTATCGACAGGGGATTATCCACGAGCAGTACTTC.

This clonotype was recorded at least ten times. The chain combines TRBV7-2 with TRBJ2-5, with D unclear. Germline V CDR1 and CDR2: SGHTA, FQGNSA. The CDR3 is made up of 16 amino acids. Trimming took 1 base from V and 4 from J, leaving 16 bases between them. The DNA of the CDR3 is TGTGCCAGCAGCTTAGTTCCGGTCGTTATGGGAGAGACCCAGTACTTC. It is translated as CASSLVPVVMGETQYF. The whole variable domain, remainder taken from reference TRBV7-2 and TRBJ2-5, is GAGVSQSPSNKVTEKGKDVELRCDPISGHTALYWYRQSLGQGLEFLIYFQGNSAPDKSGLPSDRFSAERTGGSVSTLTIQRTQQEDSAVYLCASSLVPVVMGETQYFGPGTRLLVL.